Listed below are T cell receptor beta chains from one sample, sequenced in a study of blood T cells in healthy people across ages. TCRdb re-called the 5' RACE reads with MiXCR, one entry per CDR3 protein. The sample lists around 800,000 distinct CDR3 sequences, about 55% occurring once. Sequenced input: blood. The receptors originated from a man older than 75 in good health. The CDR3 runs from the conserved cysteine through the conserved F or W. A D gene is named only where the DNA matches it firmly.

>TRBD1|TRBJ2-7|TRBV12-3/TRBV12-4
CASSRATGGLYEQYF
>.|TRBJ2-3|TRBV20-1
CSASRGGNTDTQYF
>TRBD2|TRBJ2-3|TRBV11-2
CASSFPGLAGARYAYF
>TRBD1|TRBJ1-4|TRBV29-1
CSVATGGLYEKLFF
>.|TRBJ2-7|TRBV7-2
CASSLRGPQYSYEQYF
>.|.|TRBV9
CASSVGLGDQETQYF
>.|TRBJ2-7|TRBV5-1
CASSLVRGLEDEQYF
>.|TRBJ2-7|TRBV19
CASSIAAGGLYEQYF
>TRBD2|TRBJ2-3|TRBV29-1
CSVGGTSGEHRDAYF
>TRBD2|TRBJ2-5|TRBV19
CASSTGLGLAETQYF
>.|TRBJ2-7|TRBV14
CASSQGIGDAYEQYF
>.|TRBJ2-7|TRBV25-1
CASSELGQIYEQYF
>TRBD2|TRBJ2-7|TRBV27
CASSILAGDRGEQYF
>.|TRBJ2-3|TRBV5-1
CASSLSAGVRTDTQYF
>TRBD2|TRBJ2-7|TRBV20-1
CSARGLAGDADEQYF
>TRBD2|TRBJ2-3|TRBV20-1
CSASPVAGGRTDTQYF
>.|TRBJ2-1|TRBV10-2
CASSESGAVYNEQFF
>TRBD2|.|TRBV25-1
CASSVAGRGEQYF
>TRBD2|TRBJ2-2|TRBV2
CASSAVSGSANTGELFF
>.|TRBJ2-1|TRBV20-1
CSARDSRVVDEQFF
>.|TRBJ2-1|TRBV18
CASSGRVGEQFF
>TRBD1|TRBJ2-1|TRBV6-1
CASSRDREGEQFF
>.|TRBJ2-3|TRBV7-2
CASSRDRYAYF
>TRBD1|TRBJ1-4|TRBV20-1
CSASGQGTNEKLFF
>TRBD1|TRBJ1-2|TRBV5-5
CASSSTGVDYGYTF
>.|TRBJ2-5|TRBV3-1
CASSQERGSGETQYF
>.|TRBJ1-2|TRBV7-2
CASSPWTSSYTF
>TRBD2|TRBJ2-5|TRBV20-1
CSARAGSGSGETQYF
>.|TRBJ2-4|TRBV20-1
CSAEDFLLAKNIQYF